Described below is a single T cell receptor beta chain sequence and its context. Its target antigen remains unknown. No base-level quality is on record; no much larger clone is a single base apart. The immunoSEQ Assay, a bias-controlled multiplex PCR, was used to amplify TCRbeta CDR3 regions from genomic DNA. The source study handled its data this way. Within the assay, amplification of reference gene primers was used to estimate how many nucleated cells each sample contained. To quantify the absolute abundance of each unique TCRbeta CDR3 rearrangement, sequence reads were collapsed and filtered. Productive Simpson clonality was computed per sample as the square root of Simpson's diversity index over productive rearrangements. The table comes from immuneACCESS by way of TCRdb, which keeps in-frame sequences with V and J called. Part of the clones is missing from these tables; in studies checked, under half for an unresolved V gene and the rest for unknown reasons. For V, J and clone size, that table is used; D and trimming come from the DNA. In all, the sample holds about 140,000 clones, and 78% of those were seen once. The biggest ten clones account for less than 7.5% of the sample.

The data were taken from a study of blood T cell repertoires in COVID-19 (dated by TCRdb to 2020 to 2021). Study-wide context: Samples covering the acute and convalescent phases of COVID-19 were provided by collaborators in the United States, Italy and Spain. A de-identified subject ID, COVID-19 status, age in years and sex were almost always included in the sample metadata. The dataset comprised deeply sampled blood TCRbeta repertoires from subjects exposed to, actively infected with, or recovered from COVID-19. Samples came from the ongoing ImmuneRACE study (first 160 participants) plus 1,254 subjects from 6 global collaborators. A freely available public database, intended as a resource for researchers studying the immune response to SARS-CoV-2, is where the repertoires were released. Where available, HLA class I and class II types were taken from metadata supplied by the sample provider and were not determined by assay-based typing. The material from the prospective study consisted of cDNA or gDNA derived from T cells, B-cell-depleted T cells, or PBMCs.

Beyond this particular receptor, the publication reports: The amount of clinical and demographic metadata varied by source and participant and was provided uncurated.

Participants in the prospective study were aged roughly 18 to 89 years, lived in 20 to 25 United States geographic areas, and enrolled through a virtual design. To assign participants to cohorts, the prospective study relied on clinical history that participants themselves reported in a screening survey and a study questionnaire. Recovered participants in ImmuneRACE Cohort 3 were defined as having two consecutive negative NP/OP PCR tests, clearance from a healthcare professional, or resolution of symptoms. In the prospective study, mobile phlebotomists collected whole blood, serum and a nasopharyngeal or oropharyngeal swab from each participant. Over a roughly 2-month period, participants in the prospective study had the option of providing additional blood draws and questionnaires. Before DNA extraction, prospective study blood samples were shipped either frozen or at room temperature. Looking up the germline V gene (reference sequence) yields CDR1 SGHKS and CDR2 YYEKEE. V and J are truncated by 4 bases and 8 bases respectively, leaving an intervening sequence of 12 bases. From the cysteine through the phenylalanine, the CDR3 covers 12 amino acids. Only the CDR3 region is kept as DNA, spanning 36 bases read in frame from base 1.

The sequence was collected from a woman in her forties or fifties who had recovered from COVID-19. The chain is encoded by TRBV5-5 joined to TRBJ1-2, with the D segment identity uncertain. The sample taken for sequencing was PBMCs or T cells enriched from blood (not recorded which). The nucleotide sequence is TGTGCCAGCAGCACTGTGGTCCGGGGCTACACCTTC. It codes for CASSTVVRGYTF.